These 11 T cell receptor beta chains were sequenced from one sample in a study of T cell responses to AZD1222 COVID-19 vaccine. Assay used: immunoSEQ multiplex PCR; TCRdb lists only in-frame clones, some missing. Among roughly 130,000 clones, 87% were seen once, and the ten largest hold around 1.6%. The source was peripheral blood, collected on day 0 of AZD1222 vaccination. The receptors stem from an adult in good health.

This clone occurred a few times. The chain couples TRBV5-8 to TRBJ2-2; D is undetermined. V lost 4 bases, J lost 4 bases, and 8 bases lay in between. The germline gives CDR1 SGHTS, CDR2 YDEGEE. The CDR3 is 13 residues long. Here the CDR3 reads CASSTDPTGELFF. The CDR3 DNA reads TGTGCCAGCAGCACGGACCCCACCGGGGAGCTGTTTTTT.

This clone has just one count. The chain links TRBV4-1 to TRBJ1-5; 8 bases map to TRBD1. Germline CDR1 reads MGHRA; CDR2 reads YSYEKL. The CDR3 loop spans 14 amino acids. V lost 4 bases to trimming and J lost 9 bases; unmatched junction nucleotides: 8. As DNA, the CDR3 is TGCGCCAGCAGCCCTCGGGACAGGCCGCTGCCCCAGCATTTT. It encodes CASSPRDRPLPQHF.

V is TRBV6-5 and J is TRBJ1-4; the D gene is possibly TRBD1 (6 bases). Germline V lookup: CDR1 MNHEY, CDR2 SVGAGI. The ends were cut back, 8 bases at V and 3 bases at J, with 13 bases in the middle. The CDR3 length is 14 residues. CDR3 DNA: TGTGCCAGCTCTTGGCGGACAGCTAATGAAAAACTGTTTTTT. Protein product: CASSWRTANEKLFF.

The V and J genes are TRBV6-5 and TRBJ1-4; 7 positions agree with TRBD1. The CDR3 extends over 16 amino acids. Trimming removed 0 bases from V and 5 bases from J; junction bases left unmatched: 6. Per germline, CDR1 MNHEY and CDR2 SVGAGI. CDR3 sequence (DNA): TGTGCCAGCAGTTACTCGAAGGGGACAGCGAATGAAAAACTGTTTTTT. Amino acid sequence: CASSYSKGTANEKLFF.

The chain links TRBV19 to TRBJ1-2; 11 bases agree with TRBD1. Germline V lookup: CDR1 LNHDA, CDR2 SQIVND (reference sequence). The trim removed 3 bases at V and 8 bases at J, leaving 5 bases unmatched. The CDR3 is made up of 14 amino acids. The CDR3 here is CASSIWDRGNGYTF. The CDR3 region has the DNA TGTGCCAGTAGTATTTGGGACAGGGGGAACGGCTACACCTTC.

The chain links TRBV19 to TRBJ1-6; D is uncertain. Trimming shortened V by 4 bases and J by 7 bases, and 11 bases separated the two germline ends. CDR3 size: 14 residues. The germline CDR1 and CDR2 sequences are LNHDA and SQIVND (reference sequence). As DNA, the CDR3 is TGTGCCAGTAGTAGATGGCAGGAGAATTCACCCCTCCACTTT. It specifies CASSRWQENSPLHF. The full variable domain, in which reference TRBV19 and TRBJ1-6 provide the parts outside the CDR3, is DGGITQSPKYLFRKEGQNVTLSCEQNLNHDAMYWYRQDPGQGLRLIYYSQIVNDFQKGDIAEGYSVSREKKESFPLTVTSAQKNPTAFYLCASSRWQENSPLHFGNGTRLTVT.

The gene calls are TRBV5-1 and TRBJ1-1; maybe TRBD1 (6 bases). Germline assignment: CDR1 SGHRS and CDR2 YFSETQ. The length of the CDR3 is 15 residues. The ends were cut back, 6 bases at V and 4 bases at J, with 19 bases in the middle. The CDR3 nucleotides are TGCGCCAGCAAGCTTCCGGGGGCTACGGGCACTGAAGCTTTCTTT. Its protein product is CASKLPGATGTEAFF.

The CDR3 DNA follows: TGTGCCAGCAGCCAAGAAGGCAGGGGCACAGATACGCAGTATTTT. This sequence encodes CASSQEGRGTDTQYF. The V call is TRBV14, the J call TRBJ2-3, with D maybe TRBD1 (5 bases). CDR1 is SGHDN, CDR2 FVKESK, per germline. This CDR3 is 15 amino acids long. Trimming took off 0 bases at V and 1 base at J, with 8 bases between the two ends. Looking up the rest from reference TRBV14 and TRBJ2-3 gives the full variable domain: EAGVTQFPSHSVIEKGQTVTLRCDPISGHDNLYWYRRVMGKEIKFLLHFVKESKQDESGMPNNRFLAERTGGTYSTLKVQPAELEDSGVYFCASSQEGRGTDTQYFGPGTRLTVL.

The chain couples TRBV6-1 to TRBJ2-1; D not resolved. Per germline, CDR1 MNHNS and CDR2 SASEGT. V shed 1 base and J shed 0 bases, with 7 bases lying between them. The CDR3 is 15 residues long. CDR3 bases: TGTGCCAGCAGTGAAGATTCTCGCTCCTACAATGAGCAGTTCTTC. It translates to CASSEDSRSYNEQFF.

V and J are TRBV7-3 and TRBJ2-5, with TRBD2 as a possible D gene (6 bases). Between the trimmed V and J ends, which lost 4 bases and 2 bases, there was a span of 8 bases. The CDR3 has 13 residues. Germline lookup yields CDR1 SGHTA and CDR2 FQGTGA. DNA of the CDR3: TGTGCCAGCAGCTCCGGGACTCAAGAGACCCAGTACTTC. It codes for CASSSGTQETQYF.

This clone was recorded only once. The rearrangement uses TRBV27 and TRBJ2-3, with 13 bases matching TRBD2. Trimming took 4 bases from V and 6 from J; bases not matched to a gene: 7. CDR1 MNHEY and CDR2 SMNVEV come from the germline V gene (reference sequence). The CDR3 loop spans 16 amino acids. CDR3 loop: CASSSPGTSGADTQYF. In DNA form, the CDR3 reads TGTGCCAGCAGTTCCCCCGGGACTAGCGGGGCTGATACGCAGTATTTT.